This T cell receptor (beta chain) was recovered during a study of long-term antiretroviral therapy in people with HIV (dated by TCRdb to between 2020 and 2023). Broadly, across the study: The earliest samples were collected about a decade before the 2015 WHO recommendation for immediate ART, when ART was typically delayed until CD4 counts fell. From some 27 adults with confirmed HIV infection, the cohort provided some 200 cryopreserved PBMC samples, gathered serially across a mean of approximately six years (range 1-12). A retrospective serial study tested whether changes in peripheral blood TRB repertoire composition and diversity were associated with ART initiation and durable HIV suppression. Of the approximately 32 participants with HIV, more than 10 were female. Test extractions of a monoclonal T-cell line alongside some 35 polyclonal samples showed no cross-contamination during QIAcube processing. The investigation overall reported the following: HIV repertoires had narrower CDR3 length ranges than controls, and the network structure suggested an antigen-experienced repertoire that shifted only slightly toward naive after ART. At every time point, the repertoire was dominated by expanded TRB clones first identified before ART initiation, although this dominance fluctuated and, in many PLHIV, declined after ART. Starting ART was linked to a significant rise in TRB diversity, yet even after long-term ART the diversity remained significantly lower than in transplant donor controls. Samples dated from the mid-2000s to the late 2010s, and the ART regimens used may be less effective than current ones. Because cell numbers in pre-ART samples were limited, unsorted PBMC were profiled instead of sorted CD4+ and CD8+ T cells. Owing to limited PBMC availability, only the TCR beta chain was sequenced, without alpha chain pairing. Inferences about post-ART repertoire changes are limited because no data were available on ART adherence, viral resistance or therapy changes.

To be included, a participant needed at least one PBMC sample from before ART initiation plus at least two post-ART samples. Every participant with HIV received treatment in the United States of America. Before DNA extraction, cryopreserved samples containing about 0.95-10 million PBMC were thawed and washed. At the time of the earliest PBMC sample, participants with HIV were aged between about 20 and 54 years. PBMC samples were contributed by each participant from 1-4 timepoints before ART initiation and 2-8 timepoints after ART initiation, with a median of 7 samples. For every participant, serial HIV viral load, CD4+ T-cell count, ART history and demographic data were obtained. Using a Qiagen kit on a QIAcube, genomic DNA was extracted from unsorted PBMC, with samples processed in batches of 12. The immunoSEQ hsTCRB v3.0 assay was used at survey level resolution to sequence the TRB variable region. The targeted TRB sequencing depth was about 40,000-50,000 T-cell genomes per sample. An Illumina MiSeq with a v3 150-cycle kit was used to sequence the pooled TRB libraries. In the authors' own workflow: Analysis of repertoires was carried out in R inside a reproducible Nextflow workflow spanning QC, data transformation and analysis. LymphoSeq2, an R package for exploring AIRR-Seq data, was used to implement custom analyses. After excluding a handful of samples that yielded fewer than 5000 total TRB sequences, approximately 180 HIV repertoires remained for analysis. Of the roughly 180 retained HIV repertoires, over 55 were collected before and 129 after ART initiation. Repertoires were downsampled to 5000 TRB nucleotide sequences, and summary statistics were averaged over 100 downsampling iterations. TRB sequences were retained for analysis only if CDR3 regions of at least seven amino acids were present. Two measures captured diversity: a Shannon entropy-derived clonality score and the Gini coefficient. Repertoire networks linked the top 5000 CDR3 amino acid sequences whenever two sequences differed by an edit distance of one. Antigen specificity groups and MHC restriction were predicted for TRB CDR3 amino acid sequences with GLIPH2. Known CMV, EBV, HIV or tissue antigen associations were flagged by matching CDR3 amino acid sequences against VDJdb and McPAS-TCR. Pre-ART, post-ART and control groups were compared with Wilcoxon signed-rank tests and Holm-Bonferroni correction. Held by TCRdb, this immuneACCESS table contains in-frame sequences only and omits some clones. Under half of the omission traces to an unresolved V gene where checked; the cause of the rest is unknown. From that table come the V and J calls and clone size; the DNA was used to work out D and trimming. The sample table records tens of thousands of clones; around nine tenths of these occur just once. Of the sample, 3.9% is held by the ten largest clones.

According to the germline V gene, CDR1 reads MDHEN and CDR2 reads SYDVKM. Trimming at the junction amounts to 9 bases on V and 1 base on J, and the germline ends lie 13 bases apart. Its CDR3 holds 14 amino acids, cysteine through phenylalanine. Just CDR3 DNA is preserved here, 42 bases in frame from base 1. This clone showed up just a few times. The antigen this receptor binds is unknown. The record has no base qualities; no much larger clone is one base away. This TCR was recovered from a woman between 18 and 29 years old with HIV. The chain is encoded by TRBV28 joined to TRBJ1-5; no confident D gene assignment can be made. The specimen was unsorted PBMCs, collected just before starting antiretroviral therapy. The CDR3 amino acid sequence is: CASLTPRSNQPQHF. The DNA is as follows: TGTGCCAGTTTGACCCCAAGGAGCAATCAGCCCCAGCATTTT.